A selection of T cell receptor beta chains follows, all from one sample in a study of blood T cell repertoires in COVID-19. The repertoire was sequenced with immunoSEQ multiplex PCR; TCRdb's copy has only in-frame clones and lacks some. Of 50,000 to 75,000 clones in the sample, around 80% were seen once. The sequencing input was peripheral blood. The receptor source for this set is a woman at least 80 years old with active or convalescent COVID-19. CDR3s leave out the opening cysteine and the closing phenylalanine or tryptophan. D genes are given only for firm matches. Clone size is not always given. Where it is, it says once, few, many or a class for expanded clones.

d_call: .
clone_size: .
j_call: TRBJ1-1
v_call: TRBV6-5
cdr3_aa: ASSRQSSNTEAF

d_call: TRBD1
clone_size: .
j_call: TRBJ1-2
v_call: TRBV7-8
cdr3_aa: ASSLVRGQRYT

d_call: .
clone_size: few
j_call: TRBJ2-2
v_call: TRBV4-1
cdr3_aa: ASSLTRAGTGELF

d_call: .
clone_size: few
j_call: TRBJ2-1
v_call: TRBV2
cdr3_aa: ASRTDKTYNEQF

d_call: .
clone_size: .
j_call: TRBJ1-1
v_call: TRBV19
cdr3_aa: ASSPRQMNTEAF

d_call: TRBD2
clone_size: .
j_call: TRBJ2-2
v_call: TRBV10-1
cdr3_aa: ASSEGSGGIGGELF

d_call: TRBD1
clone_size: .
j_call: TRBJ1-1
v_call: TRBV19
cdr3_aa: ASSIGTRGRTEAF

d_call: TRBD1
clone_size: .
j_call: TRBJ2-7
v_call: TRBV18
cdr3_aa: ASSPGQGAYEQY

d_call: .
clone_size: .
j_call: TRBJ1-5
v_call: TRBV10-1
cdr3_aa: ASSESTEYSNQPQH

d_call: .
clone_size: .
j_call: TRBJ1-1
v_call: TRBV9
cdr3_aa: ASSVDWEVNTEAF

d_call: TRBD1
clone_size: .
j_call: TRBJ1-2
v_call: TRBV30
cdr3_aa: AWSARDRVWYGYT

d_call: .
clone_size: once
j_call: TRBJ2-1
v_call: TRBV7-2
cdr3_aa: ASSIASDLYNEQF

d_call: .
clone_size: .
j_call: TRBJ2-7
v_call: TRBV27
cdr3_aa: ASSLTGVYEQY

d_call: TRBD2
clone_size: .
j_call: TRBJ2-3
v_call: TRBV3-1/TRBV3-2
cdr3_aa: ASSQDPFLAGGADTQY

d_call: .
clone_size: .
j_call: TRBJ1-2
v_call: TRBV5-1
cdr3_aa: ASSPGTQGYGYT

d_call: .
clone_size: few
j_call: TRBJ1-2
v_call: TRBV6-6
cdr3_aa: ASIGRSLGYT

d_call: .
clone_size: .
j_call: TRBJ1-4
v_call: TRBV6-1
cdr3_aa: ASSEIRGEGEKLF

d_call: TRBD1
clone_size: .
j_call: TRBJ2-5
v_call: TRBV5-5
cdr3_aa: ASSPTGGFQETQY

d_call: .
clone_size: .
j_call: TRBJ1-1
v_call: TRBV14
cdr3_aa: ASSPLMNTEAF

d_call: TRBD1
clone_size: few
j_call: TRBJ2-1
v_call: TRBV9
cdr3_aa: ASSAGQGNNEQF

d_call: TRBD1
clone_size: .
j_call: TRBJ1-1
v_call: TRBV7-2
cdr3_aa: ASSLVVGQVGRMNTEAF

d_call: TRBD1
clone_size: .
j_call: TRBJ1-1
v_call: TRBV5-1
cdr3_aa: ASSPQGALPEAF

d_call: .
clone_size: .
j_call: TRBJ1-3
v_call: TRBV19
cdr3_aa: ASSIDRETGNTIY

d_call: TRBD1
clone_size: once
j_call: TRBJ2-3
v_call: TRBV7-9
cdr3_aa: ASTRDRAFDTQY

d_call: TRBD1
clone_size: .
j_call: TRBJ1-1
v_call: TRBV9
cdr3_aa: ASSVRTGNTEAF

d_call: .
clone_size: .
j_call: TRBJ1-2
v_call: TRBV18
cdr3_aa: ASSERKGHLNYGYT

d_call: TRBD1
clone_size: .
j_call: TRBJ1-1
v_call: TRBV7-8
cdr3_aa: ASSLGGSRDSKAEAF

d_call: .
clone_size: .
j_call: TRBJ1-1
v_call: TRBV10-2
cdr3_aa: ASRGVRTEAF

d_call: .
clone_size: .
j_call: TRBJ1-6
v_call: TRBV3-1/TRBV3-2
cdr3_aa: ASSQVAQGDSPLH

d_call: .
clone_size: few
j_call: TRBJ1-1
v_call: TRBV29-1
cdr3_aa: SVGGVSNTEAF

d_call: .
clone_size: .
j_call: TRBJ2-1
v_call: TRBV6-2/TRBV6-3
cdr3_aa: ASSLRLGGNEQF

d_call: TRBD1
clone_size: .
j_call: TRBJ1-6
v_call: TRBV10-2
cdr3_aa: ASNRRDRRNDSPLH

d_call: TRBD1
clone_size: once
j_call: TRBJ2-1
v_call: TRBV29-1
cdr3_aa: SLWQGDNEQF

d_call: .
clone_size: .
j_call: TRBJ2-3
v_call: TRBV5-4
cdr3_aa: ASSLGVGDTQY

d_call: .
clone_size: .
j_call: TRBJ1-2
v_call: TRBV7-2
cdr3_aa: ASSKDLEYGYT

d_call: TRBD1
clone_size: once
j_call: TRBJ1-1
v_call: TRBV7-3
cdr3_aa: ASSLGQANTEAF

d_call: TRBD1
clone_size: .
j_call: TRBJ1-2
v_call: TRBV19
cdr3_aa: ASSRQGFNYGYT

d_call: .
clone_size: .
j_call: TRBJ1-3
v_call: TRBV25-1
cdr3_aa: ASSELDSSGNTIY

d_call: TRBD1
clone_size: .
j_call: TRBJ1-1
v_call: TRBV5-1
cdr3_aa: ASSLQGGGTEAF

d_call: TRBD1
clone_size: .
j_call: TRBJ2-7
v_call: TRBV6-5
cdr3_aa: ASTGTGLSEQY

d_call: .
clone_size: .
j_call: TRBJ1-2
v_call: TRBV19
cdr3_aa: ASSIGRANYGYT

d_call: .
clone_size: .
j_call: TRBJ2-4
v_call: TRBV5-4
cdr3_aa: ASSLGQGQGNIQY

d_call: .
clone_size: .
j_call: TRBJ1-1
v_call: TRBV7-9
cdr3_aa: ASSHILWNTEAF

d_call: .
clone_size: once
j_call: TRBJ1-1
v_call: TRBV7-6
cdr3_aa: ASSSRGLVNTEAF

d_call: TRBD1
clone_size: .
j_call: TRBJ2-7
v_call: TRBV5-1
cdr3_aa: ASSLEGAHYEQY